The following is a TCR beta chain sequence with its context. The target of this receptor is not known. Per-base quality was not reported, and no clone a single base away is much larger than it. For CDR1 and CDR2, the germline V gene lists SGHRS and YFSETQ. The junction shows trimming of 4 bases on V and 2 bases on J, plus 11 bases between the germline ends. There are 14 amino acids in the CDR3, from cysteine to phenylalanine inclusive. Of all the DNA, just the CDR3 is kept, 42 bases in frame from base 1. The sample comes from a study of cytomegalovirus exposure and HLA in healthy donors (dated by TCRdb to about 2017). Study-level background: According to an earlier analysis of around 600 of the donors, roughly 180 million T cells yielded 117 million unique TCR beta sequences and around 300 Gb of sequence data. An early release that covered several hundred HLA-typed donors contained about 300 gigabases of sequencing data and around 80 million unique TCR sequences. Of the roughly 400 genotyped donors, approximately 83% fell in the genetic ancestry cluster associated with self-reported Caucasian donors. The study aimed to test whether cataloging public T cell receptors could reveal signatures of past pathogen exposure. Using immunosequencing, the study profiled T cell repertoires from fewer than 850 subjects and related those repertoires to cytomegalovirus serostatus. Besides the first cohort of some 670 subjects, a separate validation cohort made up of 90 to 150 different subjects was used. To predict cytomegalovirus infection status, the study combined high-throughput TCR immunosequencing, statistical association of individual TCRs with disease status, and machine learning. A later analysis re-examined previously published TCR beta repertoires from several hundred donors and added high-resolution HLA genotyping to investigate patterns of TCR occurrence. Rather than drawing on any new phenotypic data, the later analysis identified candidate immune exposures from TCR beta sequences and the way those sequences occurred across donors. An earlier analysis of approximately 500 of the donors applied high-throughput TCR beta sequencing to assess whether each TCR beta V gene segment acted as functional or pseudogenic. Donor age, sex, ethnicity and CMV serostatus were compiled alongside the repertoire data. Genome-wide SNP genotypes for about 65% of the roughly 670 donors were used in a later genetic analysis, which treated that subset as a discovery cohort. Every repertoire in the discovery cohort had been generated on one and the same sequencing platform. Class I and class II HLA loci were covered by the typing at four-digit resolution. The number of donors typed differed by locus, with 629-630 for A, B, C, DRB1 and DQB1, roughly 520 for DQA1, 606 for DPA1, and approximately 470 for DPB1. Roughly 5 DR-DQ haplotypes were handled as single units for association and clustering because linkage in the cohort was strong. Across about 370 genotyped donors of the cohort, an average of approximately 200,000 unique TCR beta nucleotide sequences per donor were sequenced, and roughly a sixth of those sequences were non-productive.

What the research found in general, with its limitations: In a later analysis, TCR association rates were found to vary across HLA loci, with the most associated TCRs seen for DRB1 alleles and the fewest for HLA-C alleles. CMV serostatus was the only immune exposure information available for the cohort. In a later analysis, HLA-associated TCR beta chains were found to be more clonally expanded and to have lower generation probabilities than equally common non-associated chains. The authors suggested that the approach could potentially be extended to other disease states and immunological phenotypes. Specific HLA alleles were associated with 15,000 to 20,000 TCR beta sequences at a false discovery rate of 0.05 in a later analysis. In vitro tests confirmed that a few of the cytomegalovirus-associated TCR beta chains recognize cytomegalovirus antigens. In an earlier analysis of roughly 560 of the donors, most TCR beta V segments were observed in productive rearrangements about 90% or about 30% of the time, broadly matching IMGT annotations. In a later genetic analysis, fewer N-insertions in productive TCRs were reported among donors in an Asian-associated ancestry cluster than the approximately 630-donor mean. Linkage disequilibrium might explain the correlated functional status among segregating V segments, but an unknown experimental factor could not be excluded. The sequencing pipeline was judged likely to have produced a cluster of highly shared sequence variants as a technical artifact. A further reported finding was that TCR beta sequences accurately predicted the HLA-A and HLA-B alleles for most subjects in the first cohort. An association between a missense DCLRE1C variant and V-gene and J-gene trimming of TCR beta chains was found in a later genetic analysis and replicated in an independent cohort. Several of the top co-occurrence clusters appeared to be linked to parvovirus B19, influenza, CMV and Epstein-Barr virus, according to a later analysis. Because some donors lacked HLA typing at each locus, the association tests relied only on the typed subset. Some IMGT-functional V segments, including TRBV6-2 and TRBV6-3, could not be told apart with the 87-base-pair reads, so those segments were excluded. In the study, 150 to 200 TCR beta chains were listed as associated with cytomegalovirus. Most TCR sequences were seen in very few donors, while some public TCRs were found in many individuals. Strong co-occurrence of HLA alleles, especially DR and DQ, made assigning TCR associations to individual alleles difficult. About 17 rarely observed V segments, including chromosome 9 orphons, were excluded from the earlier analysis of about 500 of the donors because counts were too low. In a later analysis, most CMV-associated TCR beta chains were found to appear HLA-restricted, with HLA associations seemingly driven largely by CMV exposure. Cytomegalovirus status was reported to be diagnosed by the classifier with high specificity and sensitivity in both the original and validation cohorts. In this cohort, only TCR beta chains were sequenced, and detectable features were limited by the absence of alpha or paired-chain data. Roughly uniform sequencing depth across donors was assumed in presence/absence analyses, although this assumption may not hold.

In total, roughly 670 healthy bone marrow donors made up the cohort. At the time of sampling, all cohort members were nominally healthy, though unrecorded immune exposures were likely present. The donor was CMV seropositive and was included in the group of 289 seropositive cohort members. A peripheral blood sample was collected from each donor, and TCR beta sequencing was performed on peripheral blood mononuclear cells. The Qiagen DNeasy Blood Extraction Kit was used to extract genomic DNA from the blood cell samples. The library was prepared using the immunoSEQ multiplex PCR assay. The multiplex PCR relied on a mix of 60 forward primers for TCR Vbeta segments and 13 reverse primers for TCR Jbeta segments. The CDR3 region of rearranged TCR beta genes was amplified from genomic DNA with a multiplex PCR assay. The amplified TCR beta libraries were sequenced on the Illumina HiSeq System as 87-base-pair reads. The study's own analysis went as follows. In a later analysis, approximately 74 million unique TCR beta chains were counted across the 650 to 700 repertoires, and approximately 9.9 million of these chains were shared by at least two donors. Raw reads were error-corrected and collapsed into unique sequences with a nearest-neighbor algorithm that merged closely related sequences to remove PCR and sequencing errors. To assign V, D and J gene segments, CDR3 sequences were aligned to IMGT reference sequences. For a sequence to be retained, a match of at least six nucleotides was required to both a V gene segment and a J gene segment. A rearrangement counted as productive if the CDR3 had no stop codons and remained in frame with V and J, and every other rearrangement counted as non-productive. CDR3 was defined by IMGT convention, running from the second conserved V-encoded cysteine to the conserved J-encoded phenylalanine. Sequences without an unambiguous match to a single V gene segment were excluded from the earlier analysis of about 640 of the donors. In an earlier analysis of around 600 of the donors, V segments were called functional above 56.7% productive rearrangements and were called segregating when the between-donor standard deviation exceeded 5%. A statistical classification framework was built for diagnosing cytomegalovirus status from the catalog of TCR beta chain sequences. V and J gene assignment, in a later analysis, came from comparing TCR nucleotide sequences with IMGT/GENE-DB human TR gene sequences. In a later analysis, CDR3 sequences and most-parsimonious VDJ recombination scenarios were assigned using the TCRdist pipeline. In a later analysis, every TCR beta chain was defined by the combination of its CDR3 amino acid sequence and its V-gene family, and reads without a unique V-gene family were dropped. In a later analysis, 450 to 600 highly shared, low-generation-probability nucleotide sequences were removed to address suspected cross-contamination and a sequencing artifact. A later analysis calculated a clonal expansion index for each public chain from normalized within-repertoire ranks of inferred template counts. A later analysis computed generation probabilities with a VDJ recombination model fitted to out-of-frame rearrangements, and checked the results against IGoR. In a later analysis, hypergeometric tests were used to score TCR-TCR, TCR-HLA and TCR-CMV co-occurrence, with a repertoire-size bias correction applied to TCR pairs. To estimate false discovery rates, a later analysis permuted the HLA or CMV assignments 20 times. In a later analysis, co-occurring TCRs were grouped using DBSCAN, with TCRdist sequence similarity added in when clustering inside HLA-allele-positive subsets. Repertoires with fewer than 30,000 or more than 120,000 public chains were left out of co-occurrence clustering, as were four to six repertoires with anomalous nucleotide sharing. What TCRdb holds here is the immuneACCESS table cut down to in-frame rearrangements. Part of the clones is not present; checked against another copy, under half of the missing clones reflect an unresolved V gene, and the others are unexplained. V and J calls and clone size are those listed in that table; D and trimming were worked out from the DNA. The sample includes just over 150,000 clones, with around 80% observed a single time. The ten largest clonotypes hold roughly 6.3% of the sample.

The sequence derives from a male donor in good health and CMV-seropositive. The rearrangement combines TRBV5-1 with TRBJ2-3; TRBD1 is a weak D gene call, 6 bases matching. Sequenced: PBMCs. The CDR3 protein sequence reads: CASSRDNPTDTQYF. The nucleotide sequence is given as TGCGCCAGCAGCCGGGACAACCCCACAGATACGCAGTATTTT.